The clone carrying this TCR beta chain occurred a few times. The data were obtained in a study of blood T cell repertoires in COVID-19. Per the authors' pipeline: It was from reference gene primer amplification that nucleated cell counts were estimated. Sequencing was performed with immunoSEQ multiplex PCR; in TCRdb, only in-frame clones are kept and a portion is missing. V, J and clone size are taken as reported in that table, and D and trimming were inferred from the DNA itself. The table has over 65,000 clones, 80% seen once; the top ten hold 9.5% to 15%. The CDR3 has 14 residues. V shed 4 bases, J shed 3 bases, and the junction held 5 bases outside the gene matches. CDR1 is MNHEY, CDR2 SMNVEV, per germline (reference sequence).

What was sequenced was peripheral blood. V usage is TRBV27 and J usage is TRBJ2-5; 7 bases are a match to TRBD2. The source is a woman aged 40 to 50 with active or convalescent COVID-19. For the CDR3, the DNA is TGTGCCAGCAGTTCAAGGACTAGGGAAGAGACCCAGTACTTC. It codes for CASSSRTREETQYF.